The present TCR beta chain was sequenced within a study of cytomegalovirus exposure and HLA in healthy donors (TCRdb year 2017). For context, the study as a whole: According to an earlier analysis of 450 to 650 of the donors, about 180 million T cells yielded 95 million to 140 million unique TCR beta sequences and about 300 Gb of sequence data. Typing coverage differed by locus: A, B, C, DRB1 and DQB1 were typed in roughly 620-630 donors, DQA1 in roughly 500, DPA1 in 600 to 610, and DPB1 in 400 to 490. Across about 380 genotyped donors of the cohort, an average of about 200,000 unique TCR beta nucleotide sequences per donor were sequenced, and 15% to 20% of those sequences were non-productive. Of the 398 genotyped donors, around 81% fell in the genetic ancestry cluster associated with self-reported Caucasian donors. Because of strong linkage in the cohort, a few DR-DQ haplotypes were treated as single units for association and clustering. All discovery cohort repertoires had been generated on a single sequencing platform. A later analysis re-examined previously published TCR beta repertoires from roughly 720 donors and added high-resolution HLA genotyping to investigate patterns of TCR occurrence. Donor age, sex, ethnicity and CMV serostatus were compiled alongside the repertoire data. The study used immunosequencing to profile the T cell repertoires of approximately 630 subjects and linked those repertoires to cytomegalovirus serostatus. An earlier analysis of more than 450 of the donors used high-throughput TCR beta sequencing to judge whether each TCR beta V gene segment behaved as functional or pseudogenic. HLA typing covered class I and class II loci at four-digit resolution. To predict cytomegalovirus infection status, the study combined high-throughput TCR immunosequencing, statistical association of individual TCRs with disease status, and machine learning. Around 320 gigabases of sequencing data and approximately 85 million unique TCR sequences were included in an early release covering under 650 HLA-typed donors. The study aimed to test whether cataloging public T cell receptors could reveal signatures of past pathogen exposure. In a later genetic analysis, genome-wide SNP genotypes for about 60% of the 666 donors were used, and that subset was treated as a discovery cohort. The later analysis used no new phenotypic data to find candidate immune exposures, relying instead on TCR beta sequences and their occurrence across donors. In addition to the first cohort of 666 subjects, a separate validation cohort of approximately 120 different subjects was used.

Preparation of the library involved the immunoSEQ multiplex PCR assay. For the multiplex PCR, a mixture combining 60 forward primers for TCR Vbeta segments and 13 reverse primers for TCR Jbeta segments was used. Amplification of the CDR3 region of rearranged TCR beta genes was performed with a multiplex PCR assay on genomic DNA. Amplified TCR beta libraries were sequenced as 87-base-pair reads on the Illumina HiSeq System. The study's processing was this. A later analysis counted 65 million to 90 million unique TCR beta chains across the 666 repertoires, and 9.5 million to 11 million of these chains were shared by at least two donors. A nearest-neighbor algorithm error-corrected the raw reads and collapsed the reads into unique sequences, merging closely related sequences to remove PCR and sequencing errors. CDR3 sequences were aligned to IMGT reference sequences to assign V, D and J gene segments. For a sequence to be retained, a match of at least six nucleotides to both a V gene segment and a J gene segment was required. A rearrangement counted as productive if the CDR3 had no stop codons and remained in frame with V and J, and every other rearrangement counted as non-productive. CDR3 was defined by IMGT convention, running from the second conserved V-encoded cysteine to the conserved J-encoded phenylalanine. The earlier analysis of 500 to 600 of the donors excluded sequences that lacked an unambiguous match to a single V gene segment. In an earlier analysis of about 590 of the donors, a V segment was called functional when productive rearrangements were above 56.7%, and segregating when the standard deviation between donors exceeded 5%. A statistical classification framework was developed to diagnose cytomegalovirus status using the catalog of TCR beta chain sequences. In a later analysis, V and J genes were assigned by comparing TCR nucleotide sequences against IMGT/GENE-DB human TR gene sequences. A later analysis assigned CDR3 sequences and most-parsimonious VDJ recombination scenarios with the TCRdist pipeline. A later analysis defined each TCR beta chain by its CDR3 amino acid sequence plus V-gene family, and excluded reads lacking a unique V-gene family. As a way to deal with suspected cross-contamination and a sequencing artifact, a later analysis dropped hundreds of nucleotide sequences that were highly shared and had low generation probability. A later analysis calculated a clonal expansion index for each public chain from normalized within-repertoire ranks of inferred template counts. Generation probabilities in a later analysis came from a VDJ recombination model fitted to out-of-frame rearrangements, and those results were checked against IGoR. In a later analysis, hypergeometric tests were used to score TCR-TCR, TCR-HLA and TCR-CMV co-occurrence, with a repertoire-size bias correction applied to TCR pairs. False discovery rates were estimated in a later analysis by permuting HLA or CMV assignments 20 times. In a later analysis, co-occurring TCRs were grouped using DBSCAN, with TCRdist sequence similarity added in when clustering inside HLA-allele-positive subsets. Repertoires with fewer than 30,000 or more than 120,000 public chains were left out of co-occurrence clustering, as were four to six repertoires with anomalous nucleotide sharing. TCRdb carries this immuneACCESS record with in-frame sequences only. Its versions omit some clonotypes, under half of them owing to an unresolved V gene in the studies checked, with the rest unexplained. That table supplies the V and J calls and clone size; D and trimming were determined from the DNA. The table of this sample itemizes roughly 200,000 clones. About 1.1% of the sample is taken by the ten largest.

On this clone: Its antigen target is currently unknown.

The cohort comprised 550 to 700 healthy bone marrow donors. All cohort members were sampled while nominally healthy, although unrecorded immune exposures were likely present. The donor tested CMV seropositive and was one of the 289 seropositive cohort members. A peripheral blood sample was provided by each donor, and peripheral blood mononuclear cells were used for TCR beta sequencing. The Qiagen DNeasy Blood Extraction Kit was used to extract genomic DNA from the blood cell samples. The full study reports these points: When HLA alleles, especially DR and DQ, strongly co-occurred, TCR associations were difficult to assign to individual alleles. A few of the identified cytomegalovirus-associated TCR beta chains were confirmed in vitro to be specific for cytomegalovirus antigens. Some IMGT-functional V segments, including TRBV6-2 and TRBV6-3, could not be distinguished by the 87-base-pair reads and were therefore excluded. CMV serostatus was the only immune exposure information available for the cohort. The study listed 170 or so TCR beta chains as associated with cytomegalovirus. In a later analysis, most CMV-associated TCR beta chains were found to appear HLA-restricted, with HLA associations seemingly driven largely by CMV exposure. In an earlier analysis of approximately 590 of the donors, most TCR beta V segments were observed in productive rearrangements about 90% or about 30% of the time, broadly matching IMGT annotations. The classifier was reported to diagnose cytomegalovirus status with high specificity and sensitivity in both the original and validation cohorts. Compared with the roughly 700-donor mean, donors in an Asian-associated ancestry cluster had fewer N-insertions in productive TCRs, according to a later genetic analysis. Correlated functional status among segregating V segments might reflect linkage disequilibrium, but an unknown experimental factor could not be ruled out. In a later genetic analysis, a missense DCLRE1C variant was associated with V-gene and J-gene trimming of TCR beta chains, and the association was replicated in an independent cohort. Because HLA typing was unavailable for some donors at each locus, only the typed subset was used in association tests. Several of the top co-occurrence clusters appeared to be linked to parvovirus B19, influenza, CMV and Epstein-Barr virus, according to a later analysis. In this cohort, only TCR beta chains were sequenced, and detectable features were limited by the absence of alpha or paired-chain data. The presence/absence analyses assumed that sequencing depth was roughly uniform across donors, and that assumption may not be true. A cluster of highly shared sequence variants was judged likely to be a technical artifact of the sequencing pipeline. In a later analysis, HLA-associated TCR beta chains showed more clonal expansion and lower generation probabilities than non-associated chains that were equally common. According to the authors, the approach could potentially be generalized to other disease states and immunological phenotypes. In a later analysis, around 15,000 TCR beta sequences were associated with specific HLA alleles at a false discovery rate of 0.05. A further reported finding was that TCR beta sequences accurately predicted the HLA-A and HLA-B alleles for most subjects in the first cohort. Across donors, most TCR sequences were observed very rarely, whereas some public TCRs were present in many individuals. In a later analysis, TCR association rates were found to vary across HLA loci, with the most associated TCRs seen for DRB1 alleles and the fewest for HLA-C alleles. About 17 rarely observed V segments, including chromosome 9 orphons, were excluded from the earlier analysis of a few hundred of the donors because counts were too low.

V lost 0 bases and J lost 2 bases; the stretch between them is 20 bases long. Taken from cysteine to phenylalanine, the CDR3 has 19 residues. Only the CDR3 DNA stays, 57 bases, in frame from base 1. From a lookup of the germline V gene, CDR1 and CDR2 are SGHRS and YFSETQ. The clonotype was recovered from a girl aged 2 to 10 in good health and CMV-seropositive. The chain is made from TRBV5-1 and TRBJ1-4, with no confident D gene call. Sequencing was performed on PBMCs. The CDR3 region has the sequence CASSLGRGNRAVTNEKLFF. The nucleotide sequence reads TGCGCCAGCAGCTTGGGGCGAGGGAACAGAGCTGTGACTAATGAAAAACTGTTTTTT.